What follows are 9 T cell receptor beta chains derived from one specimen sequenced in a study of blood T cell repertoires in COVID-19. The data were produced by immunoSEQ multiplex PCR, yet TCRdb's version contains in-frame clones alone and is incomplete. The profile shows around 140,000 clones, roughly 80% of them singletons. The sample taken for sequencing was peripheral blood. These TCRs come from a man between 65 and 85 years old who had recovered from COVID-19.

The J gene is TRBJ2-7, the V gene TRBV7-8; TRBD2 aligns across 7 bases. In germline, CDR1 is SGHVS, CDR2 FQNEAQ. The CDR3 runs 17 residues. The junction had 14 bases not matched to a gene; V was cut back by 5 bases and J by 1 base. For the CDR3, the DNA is TGTGCCAGCAGCCCGGAGAGGTTCCTCGGGGGGTCCTACGAGCAGTACTTC. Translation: CASSPERFLGGSYEQYF.

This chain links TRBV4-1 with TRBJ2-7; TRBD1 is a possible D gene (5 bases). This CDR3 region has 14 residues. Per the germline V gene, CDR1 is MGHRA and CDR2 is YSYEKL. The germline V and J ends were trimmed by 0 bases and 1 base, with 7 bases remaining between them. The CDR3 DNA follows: TGCGCCAGCAGCCAAGACAGGGTTTCCTACGAGCAGTACTTC. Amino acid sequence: CASSQDRVSYEQYF.

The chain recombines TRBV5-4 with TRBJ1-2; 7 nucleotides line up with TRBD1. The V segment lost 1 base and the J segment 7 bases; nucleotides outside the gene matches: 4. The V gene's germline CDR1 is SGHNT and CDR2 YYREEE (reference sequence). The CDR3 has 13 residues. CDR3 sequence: CASSLQGVVGYTF. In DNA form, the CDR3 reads TGTGCCAGCAGCTTGCAGGGGGTGGTTGGCTACACCTTC. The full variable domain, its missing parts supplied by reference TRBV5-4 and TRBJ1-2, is ETGVTQSPTHLIKTRGQQVTLRCSSQSGHNTVSWYQQALGQGPQFIFQYYREEENGRGNFPPRFSGLQFPNYSSELNVNALELDDSALYLCASSLQGVVGYTFGSGTRLTVV.

The CDR3 spells CASSSDSYQETQYF. The CDR3 DNA is TGTGCCAGCAGCTCCGACAGTTACCAAGAGACCCAGTACTTC. The chain has TRBV5-4 and TRBJ2-5; D possibly corresponds to TRBD1 (5 bases). The V end was cut by 3 bases, the J end by 0 bases, with 9 bases between. Germline loops: CDR1 SGHNT, CDR2 YYREEE (reference sequence). The CDR3 runs 14 residues. The variable domain in full, with the rest retrieved from reference TRBV5-4 and TRBJ2-5, is ETGVTQSPTHLIKTRGQQVTLRCSSQSGHNTVSWYQQALGQGPQFIFQYYREEENGRGNFPPRFSGLQFPNYSSELNVNALELDDSALYLCASSSDSYQETQYFGPGTRLLVL.

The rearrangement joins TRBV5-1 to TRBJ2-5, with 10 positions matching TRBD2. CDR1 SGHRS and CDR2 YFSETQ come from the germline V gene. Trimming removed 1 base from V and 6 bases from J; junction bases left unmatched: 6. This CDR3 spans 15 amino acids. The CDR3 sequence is CASSLSGRASKTQYF. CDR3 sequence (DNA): TGCGCCAGCAGCTTGAGCGGGAGGGCCTCTAAGACCCAGTACTTC.

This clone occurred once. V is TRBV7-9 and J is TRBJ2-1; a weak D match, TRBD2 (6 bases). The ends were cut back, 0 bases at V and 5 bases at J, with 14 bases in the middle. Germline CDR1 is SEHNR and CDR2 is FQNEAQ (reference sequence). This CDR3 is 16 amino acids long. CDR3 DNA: TGTGCCAGCAGCTTAGCCGGGAGAGGGGAGGACAATGAGCAGTTCTTC. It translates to CASSLAGRGEDNEQFF.

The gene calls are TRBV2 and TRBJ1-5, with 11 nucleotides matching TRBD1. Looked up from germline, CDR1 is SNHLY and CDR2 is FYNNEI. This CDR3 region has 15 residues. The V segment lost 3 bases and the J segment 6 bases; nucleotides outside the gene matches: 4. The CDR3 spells CASSDGTGGSQPQHF. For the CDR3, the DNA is TGTGCCAGCAGTGATGGGACAGGGGGGAGTCAGCCCCAGCATTTT.

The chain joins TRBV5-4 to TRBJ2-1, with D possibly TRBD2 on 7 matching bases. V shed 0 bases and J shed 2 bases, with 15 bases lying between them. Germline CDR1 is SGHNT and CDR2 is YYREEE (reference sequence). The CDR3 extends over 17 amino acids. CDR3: CASSLVRGGPPYNEQFF. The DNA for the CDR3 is TGTGCCAGCAGCTTGGTTAGGGGGGGACCCCCCTACAATGAGCAGTTCTTC.

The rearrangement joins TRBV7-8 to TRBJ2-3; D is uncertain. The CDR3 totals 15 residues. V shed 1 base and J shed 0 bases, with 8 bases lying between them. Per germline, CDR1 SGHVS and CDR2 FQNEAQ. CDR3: CASSLEVRSTDTQYF. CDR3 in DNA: TGTGCCAGCAGCTTAGAGGTGCGGAGCACAGATACGCAGTATTTT.